The 23 T cell receptor beta chains reported below all come from one sample, sequenced in a study of blood T cell repertoires in COVID-19. The protocol was immunoSEQ multiplex PCR, while the TCRdb copy is restricted to in-frame clones and leaves out a portion. The sample shows just over 150,000 clones, more than 75% of them seen only once. The sample taken for sequencing was PBMCs or T cells enriched from blood (not recorded which). The receptors stem from a woman in her fifties or sixties who had recovered from COVID-19.

This sequence joins TRBV6-5 and TRBJ1-6; tentative D call: TRBD1 (5 bases). The CDR3 contains 13 residues. V gave up 8 bases and J gave up 9 bases, with 14 bases separating them. Germline-derived CDR1 and CDR2 are MNHEY and SVGAGI. CDR3 sequence reads: CASGAGRTSPLHF. CDR3 DNA sequence: TGTGCCAGCGGCGCAGGGAGGACTTCACCCCTCCACTTT.

The chain recombines TRBV6-5 with TRBJ2-7, with 8 bases aligning to TRBD2. The CDR3 totals 15 residues. Germline CDR1 is MNHEY and CDR2 is SVGAGI. The J segment lost 2 bases and the V segment lost 7 bases, leaving 10 bases of the junction unmatched. CDR3 sequence reads: CASIVAPGGPYEQYF. DNA of the CDR3: TGTGCCAGCATTGTGGCCCCGGGGGGGCCCTACGAGCAGTACTTC.

The V call is TRBV7-2, the J call TRBJ1-2; 11 bases align to TRBD1. V was pared by 3 bases and J by 4 bases, with 4 bases of the junction left unmatched. CDR1 SGHTA and CDR2 FQGNSA come from the germline V gene. The length of the CDR3 is 15 residues. The CDR3 DNA reads as TGTGCCAGCAGCTTCGCCGGACAGGGGGCCTATGGCTACACCTTC. Translation gives CASSFAGQGAYGYTF.

The J gene is TRBJ2-7, the V gene TRBV5-1, with TRBD1 identical over 10 bases. Germline CDR1 and CDR2: SGHRS and YFSETQ. Trimming removed 0 bases from V and 6 bases from J; junction bases left unmatched: 3. The CDR3 is 14 residues long. The CDR3 nucleotides are TGCGCCAGCAGCTTGGGAGGGACAGGGGCCGAGCAGTACTTC. Residues: CASSLGGTGAEQYF. Variable domain in full (rest from reference TRBV5-1 and TRBJ2-7): KAGVTQTPRYLIKTRGQQVTLSCSPISGHRSVSWYQQTPGQGLQFLFEYFSETQRNKGNFPGRFSGRQFSNSRSEMNVSTLELGDSALYLCASSLGGTGAEQYFGPGTRLTVT.

The chain has TRBV11-2 and TRBJ2-3; D gene ambiguous. Germline-derived CDR1 and CDR2 are SGHAT and FQNNGV. V was trimmed by 0 bases and J by 5 bases, leaving 12 bases between them. CDR3 length equals 15 residues. The CDR3 bases are TGTGCCAGCAGCTTAGATGGCAGCAGAGGAGATACGCAGTATTTT. Its protein product is CASSLDGSRGDTQYF.

The chain links TRBV18 to TRBJ2-5; 10 nucleotides align to TRBD2. The CDR3 extends over 16 amino acids. The junction had 9 bases not matched to a gene; V was cut back by 3 bases and J by 5 bases. Germline V gives CDR1 KGHSH, CDR2 LQKENI. The CDR3 nucleotides are TGTGCCAGCTCACCCATCAGCGGGGGGGCCACGGAGACCCAGTACTTC. Translation gives CASSPISGGATETQYF.

V gene TRBV7-2 combines with J gene TRBJ2-7; 10 nucleotides agree with TRBD1. This CDR3 comprises 14 residues. Trimming removed 3 bases from V and 2 bases from J; junction bases left unmatched: 1. The V gene's germline CDR1 is SGHTA and CDR2 FQGNSA. The CDR3: CASSFGTGAYEQYF. The CDR3 bases are TGTGCCAGCAGCTTCGGGACAGGGGCCTACGAGCAGTACTTC.

This clone was detected once. This rearrangement joins TRBV11-3 to TRBJ1-2; D possibly corresponds to TRBD1 (6 bases). The CDR3 totals 14 residues. V lost 5 bases, J lost 3 bases, and 13 bases lay in between. Germline assignment: CDR1 SGHNT and CDR2 YENEEA. The CDR3 DNA sequence: TGTGCCAGCAGCCCGCCGACAGGCCACTATGGCTACACCTTC. It yields the protein CASSPPTGHYGYTF. Combining the CDR3 with reference TRBV11-3 and TRBJ1-2 gives the whole variable domain EAGVVQSPRYKIIEKKQPVAFWCNPISGHNTLYWYLQNLGQGPELLIRYENEEAVDDSQLPKDRFSAERLKGVDSTLKIQPAELGDSAVYLCASSPPTGHYGYTFGSGTRLTVV.

J is TRBJ2-3 and V is TRBV6-5; perhaps TRBD1 as D (6 bases). V was cut by 0 bases and J by 6 bases, with 16 bases left in between. The CDR3 consists of 16 residues. CDR1 MNHEY and CDR2 SVGAGI come from the germline V gene. The CDR3 DNA is TGTGCCAGCAGTTACTCGAGGACAGTAAGGCCCGATACGCAGTATTTT. Encoded protein: CASSYSRTVRPDTQYF.

The rearrangement uses TRBV4-3 and TRBJ1-4; D remains unclear. V was cut by 1 base and J by 8 bases, with 14 bases left in between. Germline CDR1 reads LGHNA; CDR2 reads YSLEER. The CDR3 loop spans 15 amino acids. The CDR3: CASSQAIQPTEKLFF. As DNA, the CDR3 is TGCGCCAGCAGCCAAGCAATACAGCCTACAGAAAAACTGTTTTTT.

CDR3 nucleotide sequence: TGTGCCAGCAGGGGAGACAGGGGGACCCAGCATTTT. As protein: CASRGDRGTQHF. The rearrangement links TRBV12-3 or TRBV12-4 to TRBJ1-5; TRBD1 aligns across 9 bases. The junction had 5 bases not matched to a gene; V was cut back by 6 bases and J by 11 bases. There are 12 residues in the CDR3.

The genes are TRBV7-9 and TRBJ2-3; 8 nucleotides line up with TRBD2. V shed 10 bases and J 1 base; nucleotides not matched to a gene: 10. The CDR3 has 15 amino acids. The germline CDR1 and CDR2 sequences are SEHNR and FQNEAQ (reference sequence). Written as DNA, the CDR3 is TGTGCCACCACCCCAAGTAGCGGGGGCACAGATACGCAGTATTTT. This encodes CATTPSSGGTDTQYF.

J is TRBJ1-1 and V is TRBV29-1; the D gene is possibly TRBD1 (6 bases). Germline loops: CDR1 SQVTM, CDR2 ANQGSEA. The V end was cut by 6 bases, the J end by 5 bases, with 7 bases between. This CDR3 has 10 residues. CDR3 in DNA: TGCAGCGTGAGGGGGACTGAAGCTTTCTTT. Translated: CSVRGTEAFF.

The J gene is TRBJ2-7, the V gene TRBV2, with 16 bases lining up with TRBD2. The CDR3 loop spans 16 amino acids. Trimming removed 5 bases from V and 5 bases from J; junction bases left unmatched: 6. Germline CDR1 is SNHLY and CDR2 is FYNNEI. The DNA of the CDR3 is TGTGCCAGCAGTTTGGGACTAGCGGGGGGGCGGAACGAGCAGTACTTC. It translates to CASSLGLAGGRNEQYF.

The rearrangement links TRBV6-2 or TRBV6-3 to TRBJ2-3; a possible D gene is TRBD1 (5 bases). The length of the CDR3 is 15 residues. The V gene lost 0 bases and the J gene lost 5 bases, with 12 bases spanning the gap. Germline lookup yields CDR1 MNHEY and CDR2 SVGEGT. DNA of the CDR3: TGTGCCAGCAGTTACTCTCTTGGACAAAGAGATACGCAGTATTTT. Translating gives CASSYSLGQRDTQYF.

This clone has only one observation. V is TRBV6-5 and J is TRBJ1-5, with 7 nucleotides matching TRBD1. The CDR3 consists of 12 residues. Trimming removed 2 bases from V and 9 bases from J; junction bases left unmatched: 1. Germline values: CDR1 MNHEY, CDR2 SVGAGI. The chain's CDR3 is CASSYPGGPQHF. In nucleotides, the CDR3 is TGTGCCAGCAGTTACCCAGGGGGGCCCCAGCATTTT.

The V and J genes are TRBV27 and TRBJ1-1; D remains ambiguous. V dropped 3 bases and J dropped 7 bases, with 15 bases sitting between them. The CDR3 has 14 residues. Germline V gene data show CDR1 as MNHEY and CDR2 as SMNVEV (reference sequence). CDR3 bases: TGTGCCAGCAGTTTGAGGGTGGAAGGTAGTGAAGCTTTCTTT. It codes for CASSLRVEGSEAFF.

The rearrangement uses TRBV5-5 and TRBJ1-6; perhaps TRBD1 as D (5 bases). Trimming took 5 bases from V and 8 from J, leaving 23 bases between them. In germline, CDR1 is SGHKS, CDR2 YYEKEE (reference sequence). The CDR3 totals 17 residues. The DNA for the CDR3 is TGTGCCAGCAGTTTTGCCGGGGTTCTAACGGGGGATTCACCCCTCCACTTT. This encodes CASSFAGVLTGDSPLHF.

This clone was recorded once. The chain joins TRBV19 to TRBJ2-7; D might be TRBD2 (6 bases). Trimming shortened V by 6 bases and J by 1 base, and 13 bases separated the two germline ends. Germline loops: CDR1 LNHDA, CDR2 SQIVND (reference sequence). The CDR3 loop spans 14 amino acids. DNA of the CDR3: TGTGCCAGTAGCATGGTTAGCGGATCCTACGAGCAGTACTTC. The encoded protein is CASSMVSGSYEQYF.

The CDR3, as DNA: TGTGCCAGCAGGCTAGGACAGGGGTCCGCCGTTGGCACAGATACGCAGTATTTT. This encodes CASRLGQGSAVGTDTQYF. The J gene is TRBJ2-3, the V gene TRBV5-4; TRBD1 agrees at 9 bases. Per the germline V gene, CDR1 is SGHNT and CDR2 is YYREEE (reference sequence). This CDR3 spans 18 amino acids. Trimming removed 5 bases from V and 1 base from J; junction bases left unmatched: 14.

The chain recombines TRBV7-8 with TRBJ1-2; unclear D gene. V was shortened by 6 bases and J by 8 bases, with 10 bases between the two germline ends. The CDR3 spans 11 residues. CDR1 SGHVS and CDR2 FQNEAQ come from the germline V gene. CDR3: CASSSLEGYTF. The CDR3 DNA reads as TGTGCCAGCAGTTCACTGGAGGGCTACACCTTC.

In DNA, the CDR3 is TGTGCCAGCATAGGGACAGGGGTTTTTGGTCAGCCCCAGCATTTT. It is translated as CASIGTGVFGQPQHF. V and J are TRBV19 and TRBJ1-5; 10 bases fit TRBD1. Germline V gene data show CDR1 as LNHDA and CDR2 as SQIVND (reference sequence). CDR3 length equals 15 residues. V shed 9 bases, J shed 6 bases, and the junction held 11 bases outside the gene matches.

Here the CDR3 DNA reads TGCGCCAGCAGCTCTGAACCTAGCACCGGGGAGCTGTTTTTT. Residues: CASSSEPSTGELFF. The chain uses TRBV5-1 and TRBJ2-2; D remains unclear. Germline V gene data show CDR1 as SGHRS and CDR2 as YFSETQ. The CDR3 is made up of 14 amino acids. The germline V and J ends were trimmed by 3 bases and 4 bases, with 10 bases remaining between them.